This T cell receptor beta chain came from a study of cytomegalovirus exposure and HLA in healthy donors. As for the study in general: The approximately 120 validation repertoires, a later analysis reported, used the same platform as the roughly 610 first-cohort repertoires. Notes on the study in general: Cytomegalovirus-associated TCR beta chains were listed, numbering roughly 150.

A word on this clone: The antigen remains unidentified.

Only in-frame clones appear in the TCRdb table, and some are missing; sequencing was by immunoSEQ multiplex PCR. The top ten hold about 3% of the sample, which has about 200,000 clones, roughly 88% seen once. This CDR3 is built from 16 residues. Germline V gives CDR1 MGHRA, CDR2 YSYEKL. V lost 2 bases to trimming and J lost 0 bases, with 13 bases between them. The chain employs TRBV4-1 and TRBJ1-2; D remains unclear. This sequence originates from a woman aged 18-29 years in good health and CMV-seronegative. The sample was PBMCs. The DNA of the CDR3 is TGCGCCAGCAGCCAAAACGAGGTGGTGGCTAACTATGGCTACACCTTC. Translation: CASSQNEVVANYGYTF.